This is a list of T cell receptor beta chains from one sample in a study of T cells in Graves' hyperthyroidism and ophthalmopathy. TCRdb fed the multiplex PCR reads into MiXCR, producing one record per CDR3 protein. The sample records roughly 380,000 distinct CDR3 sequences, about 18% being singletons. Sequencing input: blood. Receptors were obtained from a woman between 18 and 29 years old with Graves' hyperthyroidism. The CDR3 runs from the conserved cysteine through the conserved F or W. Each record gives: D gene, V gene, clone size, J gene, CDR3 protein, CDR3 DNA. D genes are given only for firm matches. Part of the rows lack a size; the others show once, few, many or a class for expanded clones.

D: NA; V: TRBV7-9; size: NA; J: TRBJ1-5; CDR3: CASSSGGGWLQPQHF; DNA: TGTGCCAGCAGCTCCGGGGGGGGTTGGCTACAGCCCCAGCATTTT
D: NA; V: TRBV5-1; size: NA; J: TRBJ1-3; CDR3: CASSTGNLGSGNTIYF; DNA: TGCGCCAGCAGCACGGGCAACTTAGGCTCTGGAAACACCATATATTTT
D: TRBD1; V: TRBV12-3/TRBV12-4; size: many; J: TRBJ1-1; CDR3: CASRTGGITEAFF; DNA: TGTGCCAGCAGGACAGGGGGCATAACTGAAGCTTTCTTT
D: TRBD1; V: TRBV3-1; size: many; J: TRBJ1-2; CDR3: CASSQQGQSYGYTF; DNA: TGTGCCAGCAGTCAACAGGGGCAAAGCTATGGCTACACCTTC
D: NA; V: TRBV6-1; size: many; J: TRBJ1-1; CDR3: CASSVGTKAFF; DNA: TGTGCCAGCAGCGTGGGGACTAAAGCTTTCTTT
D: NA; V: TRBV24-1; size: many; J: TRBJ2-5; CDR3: CATSGAGSQETQYF; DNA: TGTGCCACCAGTGGAGCTGGCTCTCAAGAGACCCAGTACTTC
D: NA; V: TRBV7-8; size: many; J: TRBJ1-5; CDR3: CASSFLLGLNQPQHF; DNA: TGTGCCAGCAGCTTCCTCTTGGGACTCAATCAGCCCCAGCATTTT
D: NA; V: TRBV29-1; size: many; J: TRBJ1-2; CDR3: CSATRDTIYGYTF; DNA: TGCAGCGCAACGAGGGACACGATCTATGGCTACACCTTC
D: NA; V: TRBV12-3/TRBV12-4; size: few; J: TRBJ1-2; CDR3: CASSLRWDYGYTF; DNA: TGTGCCAGCAGTTTGAGGTGGGACTATGGCTACACCTTC
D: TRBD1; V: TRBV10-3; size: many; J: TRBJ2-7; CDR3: CAISTGTGFSYEQYF; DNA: TGTGCCATCAGTACCGGGACAGGGTTCTCCTACGAGCAGTACTTC
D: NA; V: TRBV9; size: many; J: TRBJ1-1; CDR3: CASSVGSGWANTEAFF; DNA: TGTGCCAGCAGCGTAGGGTCGGGCTGGGCGAACACTGAAGCTTTCTTT
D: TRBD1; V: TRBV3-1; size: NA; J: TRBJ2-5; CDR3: CASSQEAGQAGGETQYF; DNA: TGTGCCAGCAGCCAAGAGGCCGGACAGGCTGGCGGAGAGACCCAGTACTTC
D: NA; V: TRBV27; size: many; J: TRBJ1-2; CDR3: CASSFKGYGYTF; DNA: TGTGCCAGCAGTTTCAAGGGCTATGGCTACACCTTC
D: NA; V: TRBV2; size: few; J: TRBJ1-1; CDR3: CASSSGHLAAFF; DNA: TGTGCCAGCAGTTCGGGACATTTGGCAGCTTTCTTT
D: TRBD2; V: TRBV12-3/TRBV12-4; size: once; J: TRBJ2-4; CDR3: CASSRPAGDIQYF; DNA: TGTGCCAGCAGCCGGCCAGCGGGAGACATTCAGTACTTC
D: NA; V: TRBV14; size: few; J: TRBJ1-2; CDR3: CASSQVVGSGGYTF; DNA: TGTGCCAGCAGCCAAGTTGTCGGCTCGGGGGGCTACACCTTC
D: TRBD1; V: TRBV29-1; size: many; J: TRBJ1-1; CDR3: CSDAQGAWGAFF; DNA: TGCAGCGACGCCCAGGGGGCGTGGGGAGCTTTCTTT
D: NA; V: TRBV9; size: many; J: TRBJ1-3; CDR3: CASSVGGDTIYF; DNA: TGTGCCAGCAGCGTCGGTGGAGACACCATATATTTT
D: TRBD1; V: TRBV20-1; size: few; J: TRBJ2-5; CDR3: CSAKQGAGETQYF; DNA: TGCAGTGCCAAGCAGGGGGCAGGGGAGACCCAGTACTTC
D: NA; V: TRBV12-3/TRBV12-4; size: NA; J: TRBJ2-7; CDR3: CASSPGRFYEQYF; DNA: TGTGCCAGCAGTCCCGGACGGTTCTACGAGCAGTACTTC
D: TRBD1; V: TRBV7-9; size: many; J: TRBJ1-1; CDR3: CASSLRAGGSTEAFF; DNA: TGTGCCAGCAGCTTAAGAGCAGGGGGCAGCACTGAAGCTTTCTTT
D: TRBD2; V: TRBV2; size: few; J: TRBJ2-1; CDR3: CASRFSGGYNEQFF; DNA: TGTGCCAGCCGATTTAGCGGGGGGTACAATGAGCAGTTCTTC
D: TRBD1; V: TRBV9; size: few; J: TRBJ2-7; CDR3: CASSAGQGNWEQYF; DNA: TGTGCCAGCAGCGCCGGACAGGGGAATTGGGAGCAGTACTTC
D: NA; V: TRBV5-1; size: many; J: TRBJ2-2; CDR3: CASSLVLGNAGELFF; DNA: TGCGCCAGCAGCTTGGTTCTGGGGAACGCCGGGGAGCTGTTTTTT
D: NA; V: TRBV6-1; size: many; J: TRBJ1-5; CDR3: CASRGERDQPQHF; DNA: TGTGCCAGCAGGGGCGAGCGGGATCAGCCCCAGCATTTT
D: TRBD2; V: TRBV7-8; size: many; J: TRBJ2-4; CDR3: CASSLMRGGDIQYF; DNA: TGTGCCAGCAGCTTAATGCGGGGGGGCGACATTCAGTACTTC
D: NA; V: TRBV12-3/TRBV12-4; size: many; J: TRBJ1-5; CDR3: CASSLGRRSNQPQHF; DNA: TGTGCCAGCAGTTTGGGACGTCGCAGCAATCAGCCCCAGCATTTT
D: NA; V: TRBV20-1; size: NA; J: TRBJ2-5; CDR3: CSARDLGGETQYF; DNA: TGCAGTGCTAGAGATCTAGGCGGGGAGACCCAGTACTTC
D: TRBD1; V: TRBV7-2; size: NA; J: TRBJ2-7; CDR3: CASSRYEGAQQYF; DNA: TGTGCCAGCAGCCGTTACGAGGGGGCTCAGCAGTACTTC
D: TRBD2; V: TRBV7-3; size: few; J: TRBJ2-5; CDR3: CASSLTPGGLEETQYF; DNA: TGTGCCAGCAGCTTAACGCCGGGGGGGCTAGAGGAGACCCAGTACTTC
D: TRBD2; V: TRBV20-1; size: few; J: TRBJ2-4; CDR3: CSAEASGGASNKNIKYF; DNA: TGCAGTGCTGAGGCCAGCGGGGGGGCTAGTAACAAAAACATTAAGTACTTC
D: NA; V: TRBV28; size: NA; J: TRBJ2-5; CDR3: CASTPGTQETQYF; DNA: TGTGCCAGCACCCCCGGTACTCAAGAGACCCAGTACTTC
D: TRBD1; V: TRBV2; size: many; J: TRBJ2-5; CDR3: CASSEWGQGKETQYF; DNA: TGTGCCAGCAGTGAATGGGGACAGGGAAAAGAGACCCAGTACTTC
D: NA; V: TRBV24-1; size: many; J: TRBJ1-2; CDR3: CATSEPGKRGYTF; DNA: TGTGCCACCAGCGAACCGGGAAAACGGGGCTACACCTTC
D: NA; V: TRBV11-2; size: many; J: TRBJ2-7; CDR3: CASSLVGFHDEQYF; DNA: TGTGCCAGCAGCTTAGTTGGATTTCATGACGAGCAGTACTTC
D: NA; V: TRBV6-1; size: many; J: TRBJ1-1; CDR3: CASSDRGLNTEAFF; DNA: TGTGCCAGCAGTGACAGGGGACTGAACACTGAAGCTTTCTTT
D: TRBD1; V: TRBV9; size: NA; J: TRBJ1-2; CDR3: CASSGAGGDYGYTF; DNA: TGTGCCAGCAGCGGGGCAGGGGGGGACTATGGCTACACCTTC
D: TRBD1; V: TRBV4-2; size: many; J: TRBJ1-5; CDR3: CASSPLTGAGQPQHF; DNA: TGTGCCAGCAGCCCGCTGACAGGGGCAGGTCAGCCCCAGCATTTT
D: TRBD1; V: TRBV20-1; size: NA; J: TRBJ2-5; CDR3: CSARDIGTVQETQYF; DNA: TGCAGTGCTAGAGATATAGGGACAGTCCAAGAGACCCAGTACTTC